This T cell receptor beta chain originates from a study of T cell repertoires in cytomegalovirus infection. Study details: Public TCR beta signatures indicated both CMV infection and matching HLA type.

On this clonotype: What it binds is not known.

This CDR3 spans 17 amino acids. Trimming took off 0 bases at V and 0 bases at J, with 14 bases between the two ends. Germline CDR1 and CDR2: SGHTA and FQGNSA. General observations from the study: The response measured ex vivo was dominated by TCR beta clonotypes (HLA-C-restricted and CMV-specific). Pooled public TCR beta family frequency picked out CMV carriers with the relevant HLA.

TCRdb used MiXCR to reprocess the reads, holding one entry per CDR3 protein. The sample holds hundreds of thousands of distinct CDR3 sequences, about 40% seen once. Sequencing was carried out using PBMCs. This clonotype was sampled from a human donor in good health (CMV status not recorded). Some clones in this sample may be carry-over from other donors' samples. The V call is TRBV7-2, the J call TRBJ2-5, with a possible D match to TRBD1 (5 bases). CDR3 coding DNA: TGTGCCAGCAGCTTAGCTATGGGTGGGGCGTACCAAGAGACCCAGTACTTC. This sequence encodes CASSLAMGGAYQETQYF.